The next 5 T cell receptor beta chains were all read from a single sample in a study of blood T cells in healthy people across ages. Sample-barcoded 5' priming and a J-beta primer mix drove a second PCR of 7 to 11 cycles. TCRdb reprocessed the 5' RACE reads with MiXCR, giving one entry per CDR3 protein. The sample consists of 600,000 to 1,000,000 distinct CDR3 sequences, 25% of them appearing once. The data also belong to a second study, concerning T cells of mothers and their children.

What was sequenced was blood. Receptors originate from a boy under 18 in good health.

This chain joins TRBV28 and TRBJ1-3; D perhaps matches TRBD1 (6 bases). V lost 5 bases and J 7 bases, leaving 21 bases between the germline ends. The CDR3 runs 16 residues. The germline gives CDR1 MDHEN, CDR2 SYDVKM. The CDR3 is CASSPPRTDLGNTIYF. The CDR3 DNA is TGTGCCAGCAGTCCACCCAGGACAGACTTAGGGAACACCATATATTTT. Combining the CDR3 with reference TRBV28 and TRBJ1-3 gives the whole variable domain DVKVTQSSRYLVKRTGEKVFLECVQDMDHENMFWYRQDPGLGLRLIYFSYDVKMKEKGDIPEGYSVSREKKERFSLILESASTNQTSMYLCASSPPRTDLGNTIYFGEGSWLTVV.

This clonotype showed up just a few times. V gene TRBV7-2 combines with J gene TRBJ2-4; possible D gene TRBD1, 6 bases. There are 15 residues in the CDR3. V gave up 5 bases and J gave up 4 bases, with 15 bases separating them. Germline CDR1 reads SGHTA; CDR2 reads FQGNSA. DNA for the CDR3: TGTGCCAGCAGCCGGTACGGACAGCCAAAAAACATTCAGTACTTC. It codes for CASSRYGQPKNIQYF.

With respect to this clonotype: The CDR3 end shows no conserved phenylalanine or tryptophan, and so a read error is likely. V gene TRBV6-2 or TRBV6-3 combines with J gene TRBJ2-7; TRBD1 might be the D (5 bases). The germline V gene encodes CDR1 MNHEY and CDR2 SVGEGT. The V and J ends lost 0 bases and 0 bases respectively, with 33 bases between them. The CDR3 length is 23 residues. CDR3 residues: CASSYSGPRFQDVGITSSYEQYL. The CDR3 nucleotides read TGTGCCAGCAGTTACTCGGGGCCAAGGTTTCAGGACGTAGGTATTACATCCTCCTACGAGCAGTACCTC.

The chain carries TRBV20-1 and TRBJ1-1; TRBD1 might be the D (6 bases). The CDR3 contains 13 residues. Germline CDR1 and CDR2: DFQATT and SNEGSKA (reference sequence). Trimming took off 6 bases at V and 1 base at J, with 12 bases between the two ends. CDR3 sequence reads: CSAGRDTNTEAFF. DNA of the CDR3: TGCAGTGCAGGTCGGGACACGAACACTGAAGCTTTCTTT.

This clonotype was seen a handful of times. Here the CDR3 reads CASSQEERVVDTQYF. DNA of the CDR3: TGTGCCAGCAGCCAAGAAGAGAGGGTGGTAGATACGCAGTATTTT. V and J are TRBV4-2 and TRBJ2-3, with D maybe TRBD2 (5 bases). This CDR3 has 15 amino acids. Germline V CDR1 and CDR2: LGHNA, YNFKEQ. The V end lost 0 bases, the J end lost 5 bases, and 12 bases lay between the germline ends.